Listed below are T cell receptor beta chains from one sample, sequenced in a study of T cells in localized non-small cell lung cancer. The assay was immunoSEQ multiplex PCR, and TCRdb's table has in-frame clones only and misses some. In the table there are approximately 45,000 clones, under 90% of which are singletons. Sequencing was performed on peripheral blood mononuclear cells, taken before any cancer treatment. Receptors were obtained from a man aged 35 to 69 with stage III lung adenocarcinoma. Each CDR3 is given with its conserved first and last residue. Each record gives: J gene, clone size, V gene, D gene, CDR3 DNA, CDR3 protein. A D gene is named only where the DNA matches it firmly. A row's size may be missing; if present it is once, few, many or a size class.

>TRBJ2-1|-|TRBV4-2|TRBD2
TGTGCCAGCAGCCAAGATCGGACTAGCGGGGGGGGTAGGGAGCAGTTCTTC
CASSQDRTSGGGREQFF
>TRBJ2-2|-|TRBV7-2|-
TGTGCCAGCAGCCCCTGGACTACGAACACCGGGGAGCTGTTTTTT
CASSPWTTNTGELFF
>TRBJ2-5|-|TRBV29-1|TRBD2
TGCAGCGGACGACTAGCCGGCGAGACCCAGTACTTC
CSGRLAGETQYF
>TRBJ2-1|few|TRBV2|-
TGTGCCAGCAGTGACTCCGCCAAATTCAACAATGAGCAGTTCTTC
CASSDSAKFNNEQFF
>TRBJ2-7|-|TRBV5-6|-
TGTGCCAGCAGCTCCTACAGGGTAGGGACCTACGAGCAGTACTTC
CASSSYRVGTYEQYF
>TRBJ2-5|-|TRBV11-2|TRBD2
TGTGCCAGCAGCCCAGGGACTAGCGGGGGGCAACAAGAGACCCAGTACTTC
CASSPGTSGGQQETQYF
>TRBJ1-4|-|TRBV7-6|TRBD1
TGTGCCAGCAGCTTAGGGGACAGGGGAAGACAAAAACTGTTTTTT
CASSLGDRGRQKLFF
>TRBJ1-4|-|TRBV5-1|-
TGCGCCAGCAGCGACGCAGGGGTCTTTGAAAAACTGTTTTTT
CASSDAGVFEKLFF
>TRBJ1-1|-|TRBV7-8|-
TGTGCCAGCAGCTTGAGTACGACTGAAGCTTTCTTT
CASSLSTTEAFF
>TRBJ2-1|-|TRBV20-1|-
TGCAGTGCTGATAGAAATGAGCAGTTCTTC
CSADRNEQFF
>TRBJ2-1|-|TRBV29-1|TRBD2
TGCAGCGTTGAGGGTCTGCCGGGACTATACAATGAGCAGTTCTTC
CSVEGLPGLYNEQFF
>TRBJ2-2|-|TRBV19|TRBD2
TGTGCCAGTAGCGCGGGAGAGGGGATGTTCCCTGGGGAGCTGTTTTTT
CASSAGEGMFPGELFF
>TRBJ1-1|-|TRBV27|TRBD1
TGTGCCAGCAGTTTCGGCAGGGGGCAGTTTAGGGACACTGAAGCTTTCTTT
CASSFGRGQFRDTEAFF
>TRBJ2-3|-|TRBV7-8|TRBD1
TGTGCCAGCAGCGCGTTAGGGACAGCTAGCACAGATACGCAGTATTTT
CASSALGTASTDTQYF
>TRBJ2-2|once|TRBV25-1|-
TGTGCCAGCAGTGAGACCGCACACACCGGGGAGCTGTTTTTT
CASSETAHTGELFF
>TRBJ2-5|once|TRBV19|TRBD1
TGTGCCAGTAGTATATTTGGACAGGGCGAAGAGACCCAGTACTTC
CASSIFGQGEETQYF
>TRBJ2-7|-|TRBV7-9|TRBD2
TGTGCCAGCAGCTTAGATCTAGCGGATTCCCGGGAGCAGTACTTC
CASSLDLADSREQYF
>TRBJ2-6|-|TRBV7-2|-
TGTGCCAGCAGCTTAGAACAGGGCTGGGCCAACGTCCTGACTTTC
CASSLEQGWANVLTF
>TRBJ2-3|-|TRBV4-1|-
TGCGCCAGCAGCCAAGGATTTCTAGCAAAACAACCTAGCACAGATACGCAGTATTTT
CASSQGFLAKQPSTDTQYF
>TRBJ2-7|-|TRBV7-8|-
TGTGCCAGCAGCTTAATGATTCTCGAGCAGTACTTC
CASSLMILEQYF
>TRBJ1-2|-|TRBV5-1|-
TGCGCCAGCAGCTTGGATTGGTTTAACTATGGCTACACCTTC
CASSLDWFNYGYTF
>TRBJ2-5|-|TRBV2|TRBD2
TGTGCCAGCAGTGATACGGTGGGACTAGGGGGAGAAGAGACCCAGTACTTC
CASSDTVGLGGEETQYF
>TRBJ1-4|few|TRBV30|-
TGTGCCTGGAGTACTCCAGCGGGACTTAATGAAAAACTGTTTTTT
CAWSTPAGLNEKLFF
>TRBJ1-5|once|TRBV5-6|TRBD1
TGTGCCAGCAGCCCCGGGACAGGGTTAAAACAGCCCCAGCATTTT
CASSPGTGLKQPQHF
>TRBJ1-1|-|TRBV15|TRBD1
TGTGCCACCAGCGGTATCGGGACAGGGATATCCACTGAAGCTTTCTTT
CATSGIGTGISTEAFF
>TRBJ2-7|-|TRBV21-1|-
TGTGCCAGCAGCAAAGTGGTCCACGAGCAGTACTTC
CASSKVVHEQYF
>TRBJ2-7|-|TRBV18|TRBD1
TGTGCCAGCTCACCCGGGACAGGGCAATCCTACGAGCAGTACTTC
CASSPGTGQSYEQYF
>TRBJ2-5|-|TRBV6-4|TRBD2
TGTGCCAGCAGTGACACTCCGGGACTAGCGGCCCAAGAGACCCAGTACTTC
CASSDTPGLAAQETQYF
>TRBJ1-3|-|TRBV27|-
TGTGCCAGCAGACTAGGGGGAACAGGAAACACCATATATTTT
CASRLGGTGNTIYF
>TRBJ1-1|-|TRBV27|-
TGTGCCAGCAGTACCATGAGCAGCAAAGCTTTCTTT
CASSTMSSKAFF
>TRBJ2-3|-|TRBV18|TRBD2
TGTGCCAGCTCACCCACGGGGGGGGTGGCGGGCACTAGCACAGATACGCAGTATTTT
CASSPTGGVAGTSTDTQYF
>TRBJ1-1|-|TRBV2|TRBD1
TGTGCCAGCAGGAGGGACAGTGGCGCCAACACTGAAGCTTTCTTT
CASRRDSGANTEAFF
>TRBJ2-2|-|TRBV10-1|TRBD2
TGCGCCAGCAGTGAAGCTAGCGGGGGTAAAGCCGGGGAGCTGTTTTTT
CASSEASGGKAGELFF
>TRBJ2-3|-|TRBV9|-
TGTGCCAGCAGCGTAGCTTGGGGAGATACGCAGTATTTT
CASSVAWGDTQYF
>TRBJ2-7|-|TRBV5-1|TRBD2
TGCGCCAGCAGCTTGCGTAGCGGGGTTGCCTACGAGCAGTACTTC
CASSLRSGVAYEQYF
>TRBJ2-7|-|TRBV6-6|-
TGTGCCAGCAGGGAGACTACCCGAGGGAACGAGCAGTACTTC
CASRETTRGNEQYF
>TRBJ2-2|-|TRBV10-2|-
TGCGCCAGCCAGTCAACTGACGGGGAGCTGTTTTTT
CASQSTDGELFF
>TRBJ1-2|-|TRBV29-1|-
TGCAGCGTTGACCCAGGGAGTCGGGAGGGCTACACCTTC
CSVDPGSREGYTF
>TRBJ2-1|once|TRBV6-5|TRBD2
TGTGCCAGCAGCACTAGCGGGGAATACAATGAGCAGTTCTTC
CASSTSGEYNEQFF
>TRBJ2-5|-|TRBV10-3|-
TGTGCCATCAGTGATGCCGGGGAGACCCAGTACTTC
CAISDAGETQYF
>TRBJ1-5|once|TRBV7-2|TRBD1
TGTGCCAGCAGCGTGGGACAGGGAGGCAATCAGCCCCAGCATTTT
CASSVGQGGNQPQHF